Below are 9 T cell receptor beta chains sequenced from a single sample in a study of regulatory T cells in long-lasting Graves disease. Time point given: newly diagnosed GD, antithyroid drugs for less than 3 months. Scientists built the TCR library using RNA that was extracted from PBMCs. Arm-PCR with iRepertoire HTBI primers amplified the CDR3 regions for these TCR beta libraries. TCRdb re-derived calls from the multiplex PCR reads in MiXCR, one entry per CDR3 protein. Here the sample spans 400,000 to 550,000 distinct CDR3 sequences, about 15% being singletons. These data are also associated with another study on T cells in Graves' hyperthyroidism and ophthalmopathy.

The material sequenced was peripheral blood mononuclear cells (PBMCs), taken at new diagnosis, from a patient treated with antithyroid drugs. The receptors were sampled from a woman aged 25 to 45 with Graves disease.

This clonotype was observed a handful of times. The rearrangement uses TRBV30 and TRBJ2-3, with 8 nucleotides matching TRBD2. J lost 4 bases, V lost 5 bases, and 11 bases had no gene match. This CDR3 region has 15 residues. Germline V gene data show CDR1 as GTSNPN and CDR2 as SVGIG (reference sequence). CDR3 sequence (DNA): TGTGCCTGGGGTGAATTAGCGGGACTGGCAGATACGCAGTATTTT. It is translated as CAWGELAGLADTQYF.

The chain recombines TRBV27 with TRBJ2-1; D is possibly TRBD2 (6 bases). Germline CDR1 MNHEY, CDR2 SMNVEV (reference sequence). The CDR3 has 14 amino acids. Between the trimmed V and J ends, which lost 4 bases and 5 bases, there was a span of 12 bases. CDR3 DNA: TGTGCCAGCAGTTCGTGGGACTCGAACAATGAGCAGTTCTTC. This sequence encodes CASSSWDSNNEQFF.

In this sample, this clonotype turned up many times. The V and J genes are TRBV5-1 and TRBJ2-1, with D possibly being TRBD2 (5 bases). Per the germline V gene, CDR1 is SGHRS and CDR2 is YFSETQ. Between the trimmed V and J ends, which lost 0 bases and 1 base, there was a span of 11 bases. The CDR3 sequence is 16 residues long. The CDR3 sequence is CASSLGARGSYNEQFF. The CDR3 DNA reads as TGCGCCAGCAGCTTGGGGGCTCGAGGGTCCTACAATGAGCAGTTCTTC.

This clonotype was observed a handful of times. The genes are TRBV6-2 or TRBV6-3 and TRBJ2-1, with D perhaps TRBD1 or TRBD2 (5 bases each). The germline gives CDR1 MNHEY, CDR2 SVGEGT. V shed 6 bases and J shed 15 bases, with 18 bases lying between them. There are 12 residues in the CDR3. The CDR3 is CASRPNRDALFF. For the CDR3, the DNA is TGTGCCAGCAGACCCAACCGGGACGCGTTGTTCTTC.

This clonotype was counted ten times or more. This chain links TRBV6-2 or TRBV6-3 with TRBJ1-1; tentative D call: TRBD1 (5 bases). V lost 0 bases, J lost 3 bases, and 14 bases lay in between. The CDR3 covers 16 residues. The germline gives CDR1 MNHEY, CDR2 SVGEGT. CDR3 in amino acids: CASSYSMGVGDTEAFF. The DNA of the CDR3 is TGTGCCAGCAGTTACTCGATGGGTGTAGGGGACACTGAAGCTTTCTTT.

The chain recombines TRBV12-3 or TRBV12-4 with TRBJ2-6; 13 nucleotides align to TRBD2. The J segment lost 2 bases and the V segment lost 4 bases, leaving 2 bases of the junction unmatched. There are 17 residues in the CDR3. In nucleotides, the CDR3 is TGTGCCAGCAGTTCGGGACTAGCGGGAACTGGGGCCAACGTCCTGACTTTC. Translating gives CASSSGLAGTGANVLTF.

This clonotype was counted at least ten times. This chain uses TRBV7-9 with TRBJ2-3; D unresolved. Germline V gene sequence: CDR1 SEHNR, CDR2 FQNEAQ (reference sequence). The CDR3 runs 11 residues. V lost 7 bases and J lost 2, with 4 bases in between. CDR3 coding DNA: TGTGCCAGCACAAACACAGATACGCAGTATTTT. As protein: CASTNTDTQYF.

This chain joins TRBV12-3 or TRBV12-4 and TRBJ2-1, with 10 positions matching TRBD2. The CDR3 is 16 residues long. Losses at the gene ends were 2 bases for V and 2 bases for J; bases not matched to a gene: 3. Here the CDR3 reads CASSLKGLATYNEQFF. The CDR3 nucleotides are TGTGCCAGCAGTTTAAAGGGACTAGCGACCTACAATGAGCAGTTCTTC.

This clonotype was seen many times. V is TRBV20-1 and J is TRBJ2-7; D is perhaps TRBD1 (5 bases). This CDR3 contains 15 residues. CDR1 is DFQATT, CDR2 SNEGSKA, per germline (reference sequence). V was trimmed by 1 base and J by 0 bases, leaving 13 bases between them. CDR3 sequence reads: CSARVGLTNSYEQYF. The CDR3, as DNA: TGCAGTGCTAGAGTGGGGCTGACAAACTCCTACGAGCAGTACTTC.